This T cell receptor beta chain was identified during a study of T-cell reconstitution after alpha-beta-depleted transplantation in children. Unique molecular identifiers were built into the TCRbeta library. TCRdb reanalysed the PCR reads using MiXCR and keeps one entry per CDR3 protein. The sample includes under 450,000 distinct CDR3 sequences, about 14% seen only once; the top ten take approximately 4.3%. CDR1 is SGHKS and CDR2 is YYEKEE in the germline V gene (reference sequence). This CDR3 has 14 amino acids. Between the trimmed V and J ends, which lost 2 bases and 5 bases, there was a span of 12 bases.

The source of this sequence is a human donor who donated a stem cell graft to a child with Fanconi anemia. The sample in question was PBMCs, obtained from the stem cell graft. J is TRBJ2-3 and V is TRBV5-5; tentatively, D is TRBD2 (6 bases). DNA of the CDR3: TGTGCCAGCAGCTTTGGAGGGCGCGGAGATACGCAGTATTTT. It encodes CASSFGGRGDTQYF.